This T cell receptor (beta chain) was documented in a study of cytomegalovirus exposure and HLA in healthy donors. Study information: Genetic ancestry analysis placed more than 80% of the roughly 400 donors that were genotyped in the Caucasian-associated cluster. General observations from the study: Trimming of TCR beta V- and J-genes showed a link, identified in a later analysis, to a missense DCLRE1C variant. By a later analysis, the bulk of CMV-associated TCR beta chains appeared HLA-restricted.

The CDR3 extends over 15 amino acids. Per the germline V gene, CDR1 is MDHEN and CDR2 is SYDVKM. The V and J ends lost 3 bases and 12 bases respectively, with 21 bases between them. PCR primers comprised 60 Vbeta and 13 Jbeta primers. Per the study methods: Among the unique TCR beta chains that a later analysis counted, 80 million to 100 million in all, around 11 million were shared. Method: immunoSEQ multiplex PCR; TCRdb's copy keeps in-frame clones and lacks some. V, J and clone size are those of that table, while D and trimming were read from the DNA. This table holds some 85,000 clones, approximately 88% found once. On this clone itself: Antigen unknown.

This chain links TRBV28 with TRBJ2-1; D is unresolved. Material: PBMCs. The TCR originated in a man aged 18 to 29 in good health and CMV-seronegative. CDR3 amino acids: CASSLRSFLDRRQFF. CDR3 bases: TGTGCCAGCAGTTTGCGGTCCTTTTTGGATCGTCGGCAGTTCTTC. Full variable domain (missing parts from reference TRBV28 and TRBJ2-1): DVKVTQSSRYLVKRTGEKVFLECVQDMDHENMFWYRQDPGLGLRLIYFSYDVKMKEKGDIPEGYSVSREKKERFSLILESASTNQTSMYLCASSLRSFLDRRQFFGPGTRLTVL.